Listed below are T cell receptor beta chains from one sample, sequenced in a study of early T cells in non-severe SARS-CoV-2 infection. TCRdb redid the calling of the 5' RACE reads with MiXCR, one entry per CDR3 protein. The sample carries around 67,000 distinct CDR3 sequences, approximately 10% recorded once. The sequencing used whole blood, collected at baseline. Receptor source: an adult who was a healthcare worker with PCR-confirmed SARS-CoV-2 infection or an uninfected control (not recorded which). Both conserved end residues are part of each CDR3. D genes are given only for firm matches. Not every row has a clone size; where given, it reads once, few, many or a size class.

d_gene	v_gene	j_gene	abundance	CDR3aa	CDR3nt
TRBD1	TRBV3-1	TRBJ2-4	.	CASSRGQLNIQYF	TGTGCCAGCAGCCGGGGACAGTTAAACATTCAGTACTTC
.	TRBV2	TRBJ2-5	.	CASSVPVGLGQETQYF	TGTGCCAGCAGTGTACCGGTGGGGTTAGGGCAAGAGACCCAGTACTTC
.	TRBV6-2/TRBV6-3	TRBJ1-5	.	CASGESRVNQPQHF	TGTGCCAGCGGGGAGTCCAGGGTCAATCAGCCCCAGCATTTT
TRBD2	TRBV12-3/TRBV12-4	TRBJ2-4	once	CASSPGTSGGIAKNIQYF	TGTGCCAGCAGCCCCGGGACTAGCGGGGGAATAGCCAAAAACATTCAGTACTTC
.	TRBV5-5	TRBJ2-7	few	CASSLAGSLEQYF	TGTGCCAGCAGCTTGGCCGGGTCTTTGGAGCAGTACTTC
TRBD1	TRBV7-8	TRBJ1-1	medium-sized	CASSLGTGGFTEAFF	TGTGCCAGCAGCCTAGGGACAGGGGGCTTCACTGAAGCTTTCTTT
TRBD2	TRBV2	TRBJ2-5	.	CASSMSLAGFQETQYF	TGTGCCAGCAGTATGTCTCTAGCGGGCTTCCAAGAGACCCAGTACTTC
.	TRBV10-3	TRBJ2-2	.	CAIRSIAFTGELFF	TGTGCCATCCGATCTATAGCTTTTACCGGGGAGCTGTTTTTT
TRBD1	TRBV18	TRBJ1-3	many	CASSPTGTGLNF	TGTGCCAGCTCACCCACCGGGACAGGGTTAAATTTT
TRBD1	TRBV12-3/TRBV12-4	TRBJ2-5	many	CASNNRGQETQYF	TGTGCCAGCAACAACAGGGGGCAGGAGACCCAGTACTTC
.	TRBV4-1	TRBJ2-7	few	CASSQVGGRGEQYF	TGCGCCAGCAGCCAAGTCGGGGGAAGGGGCGAGCAGTACTTC
.	TRBV9	TRBJ2-1	.	CASSVAAARMDEQFF	TGTGCCAGCAGCGTAGCGGCGGCCCGGATGGATGAGCAGTTCTTC
.	TRBV29-1	TRBJ2-1	few	CTGQASYYNEQFF	TGCACAGGGCAGGCTAGTTACTACAATGAGCAGTTCTTC
.	TRBV18	TRBJ2-1	few	CASSPDRIYNEQFF	TGTGCCAGCTCACCCGACAGGATTTACAATGAGCAGTTCTTC
.	TRBV4-2	TRBJ2-7	many	CASSQVEHEQYF	TGTGCCAGCAGCCAAGTTGAGCACGAGCAGTACTTC
.	TRBV12-5	TRBJ2-3	.	CASGRDTDTQYF	TGTGCTAGTGGGCGGGACACCGATACGCAGTATTTT
.	TRBV20-1	TRBJ1-1	.	CSAPPLRQSSEAFF	TGCAGTGCTCCCCCCCTAAGACAGTCTAGTGAAGCTTTCTTT
TRBD2	TRBV20-1	TRBJ2-1	.	CSVKRGLAGPDLPEQFF	TGCAGTGTGAAACGGGGACTAGCGGGCCCAGATCTTCCTGAGCAGTTCTTC
.	TRBV2	TRBJ2-1	few	CASSLLMGGEQFF	TGTGCCAGCAGTTTACTAATGGGCGGTGAGCAGTTCTTC
.	TRBV18	TRBJ2-1	few	CASSPDRGAYNEQFF	TGTGCCAGCTCACCCGATCGGGGGGCATACAATGAGCAGTTCTTC
TRBD1	TRBV12-3/TRBV12-4	TRBJ1-2	many	CASSAHRGPNYGYTF	TGTGCCAGCAGTGCGCACAGGGGGCCAAACTATGGCTACACCTTC
.	TRBV2	TRBJ2-1	few	CASSANSELYNEQFF	TGTGCCAGCAGTGCGAACAGCGAATTATACAATGAGCAGTTCTTC
TRBD2	TRBV5-5	TRBJ2-3	many	CASSLGASGSADTQYF	TGTGCCAGCAGCTTAGGCGCTAGCGGGAGTGCGGATACGCAGTATTTT
.	TRBV7-2	TRBJ2-7	many	CASSLNGPAYEQYF	TGTGCCAGCAGCTTAAACGGCCCCGCCTACGAGCAGTACTTC
TRBD2	TRBV9	TRBJ2-3	few	CASSAPISGATDTQYF	TGTGCCAGCAGCGCCCCAATAAGCGGGGCTACAGATACGCAGTATTTT
TRBD2	TRBV7-6	TRBJ2-4	.	CASSLLAGGPKNIQYF	TGTGCCAGCAGCTTACTAGCGGGAGGGCCGAAAAACATTCAGTACTTC
.	TRBV9	TRBJ2-6	many	CASSVTGANVLTF	TGTGCCAGCAGCGTAACCGGGGCCAACGTCCTGACTTTC
.	TRBV6-2/TRBV6-3	TRBJ2-4	few	CASSFLPRDGIQYF	TGTGCCAGCAGTTTCCTACCTCGGGACGGGATTCAGTACTTC
.	TRBV19	TRBJ1-2	many	CAGGGPNNYGYTF	TGTGCCGGCGGGGGGCCGAATAACTATGGCTACACCTTC
.	TRBV5-4	TRBJ2-3	many	CASRLTGLADTQYF	TGTGCCAGCAGACTAACAGGGCTCGCAGATACGCAGTATTTT
.	TRBV12-3/TRBV12-4	TRBJ2-5	.	CASSQGSGPRTQETQYF	TGTGCCAGCAGTCAAGGGTCGGGACCGAGAACCCAAGAGACCCAGTACTTC
.	TRBV29-1	TRBJ2-4	.	CSVGSKNIQYF	TGCAGCGTTGGCAGCAAAAACATTCAGTACTTC
TRBD2	TRBV7-2	TRBJ2-5	.	CASSFKAASGYQETQYF	TGTGCCAGCAGCTTTAAGGCGGCTAGCGGTTACCAAGAGACCCAGTACTTC
TRBD2	TRBV20-1	TRBJ2-5	few	CSGTSEGETQYF	TGCAGTGGGACTAGCGAAGGCGAGACCCAGTACTTC
TRBD2	TRBV6-5	TRBJ2-1	.	CANKLAGGRNEQFF	TGTGCCAACAAACTAGCGGGAGGACGGAATGAGCAGTTCTTC
.	TRBV7-6	TRBJ1-1	few	CASSPYEPTEAFF	TGTGCCAGCAGCCCCTATGAGCCCACTGAAGCTTTCTTT
.	TRBV7-2	TRBJ1-1	few	CASSANVNTEAFF	TGTGCCAGCAGCGCAAATGTGAACACTGAAGCTTTCTTT
.	TRBV7-9	TRBJ2-5	few	CASRSTEETQYF	TGTGCCAGCAGATCAACGGAAGAGACCCAGTACTTC
TRBD1	TRBV29-1	TRBJ1-1	.	CSVRTGGFPGTEAFF	TGCAGCGTACGGACAGGGGGCTTCCCGGGAACTGAAGCTTTCTTT
.	TRBV7-6	TRBJ2-1	few	CASSLAETSFNEQFF	TGTGCCAGCAGCTTAGCGGAGACGAGCTTCAATGAGCAGTTCTTC
.	TRBV7-9	TRBJ1-5	.	CASNRAGNQPQHF	TGTGCCAGCAACAGGGCGGGCAATCAGCCCCAGCATTTT
.	TRBV30	TRBJ1-3	once	CAWTGAAGNTIYF	TGTGCCTGGACAGGGGCGGCCGGAAACACCATATATTTT
.	TRBV12-3/TRBV12-4	TRBJ2-7	many	CASSYSIREQYF	TGTGCCAGCAGTTACTCAATTCGCGAGCAGTACTTC
.	TRBV7-2	TRBJ2-1	.	CASSLGWDEQFF	TGTGCCAGCAGCTTAGGTTGGGATGAGCAGTTCTTC
TRBD2	TRBV7-2	TRBJ2-3	few	CASSLDLAGVRDTQYF	TGTGCCAGCAGCTTAGATCTAGCGGGGGTGAGGGATACGCAGTATTTT
.	TRBV7-9	TRBJ2-1	few	CASSFSFF	TGTGCCAGCAGCTTCTCATTCTTC
.	TRBV11-2	TRBJ1-1	.	CASSLDQTGVLTEAFF	TGTGCCAGCAGCTTAGATCAAACAGGAGTATTAACTGAAGCTTTCTTT
.	TRBV9	TRBJ2-5	many	CASSVGGIGETQYF	TGTGCCAGCAGCGTCGGAGGCATTGGCGAGACCCAGTACTTC
TRBD2	TRBV4-3	TRBJ2-1	few	CASSQDLWGGNNEQFF	TGCGCCAGCAGCCAAGATCTTTGGGGGGGAAACAATGAGCAGTTCTTC
TRBD2	TRBV5-5	TRBJ2-5	.	CASSISGSEQTQYF	TGTGCCAGCAGCATTAGCGGGAGTGAGCAGACCCAGTACTTC